Listed below are T cell receptor beta chains from one sample, sequenced in a study of response to subunit inactivated influenza vaccine. TCRdb re-derived calls from the RT-PCR reads in MiXCR, one entry per CDR3 protein. The table records about 520,000 distinct CDR3 sequences, about 25% of them present only once. Sequencing used CD4+ T cells sorted from PBMCs, obtained 4 to 6 days after vaccination. The receptors were sampled from a man aged 50 to 59 who received an inactivated influenza vaccine. CDR3s leave out the opening cysteine and the closing phenylalanine or tryptophan. Size is stated for part of the rows, as once, few or many counts, or as a class when the clone is expanded.

cdr3_aa: ASSFITSGKAEQF
clone_size: .
v_call: TRBV5-1
j_call: TRBJ2-1

cdr3_aa: ASSDAGSNYGYT
clone_size: few
v_call: TRBV5-1
j_call: TRBJ1-2

cdr3_aa: AISESDRGRTEAF
clone_size: .
v_call: TRBV10-3
j_call: TRBJ1-1

cdr3_aa: ASSPQQGENTEAF
clone_size: few
v_call: TRBV7-9
j_call: TRBJ1-1

cdr3_aa: ASEPTGRWDGYT
clone_size: .
v_call: TRBV6-1
j_call: TRBJ1-2

cdr3_aa: SGTDKETQY
clone_size: few
v_call: TRBV20-1
j_call: TRBJ2-5

cdr3_aa: SAPLGGSTGANVLT
clone_size: few
v_call: TRBV20-1
j_call: TRBJ2-6

cdr3_aa: SVAMGAGETQY
clone_size: .
v_call: TRBV29-1
j_call: TRBJ2-5

cdr3_aa: ASSLQGAIETQY
clone_size: few
v_call: TRBV9
j_call: TRBJ2-5

cdr3_aa: ASSWGQGGSEAF
clone_size: .
v_call: TRBV7-6
j_call: TRBJ1-1

cdr3_aa: ASSPGTGISNEQF
clone_size: few
v_call: TRBV12-3/TRBV12-4
j_call: TRBJ2-1

cdr3_aa: ASSHPTSGGTGELF
clone_size: few
v_call: TRBV4-2
j_call: TRBJ2-2

cdr3_aa: ASSSSNRAKNIQY
clone_size: .
v_call: TRBV7-9
j_call: TRBJ2-4

cdr3_aa: ASSLRISGVEETQY
clone_size: .
v_call: TRBV5-6
j_call: TRBJ2-5

cdr3_aa: SANTAGRTDTQY
clone_size: few
v_call: TRBV20-1
j_call: TRBJ2-3

cdr3_aa: ASSDILAASTDTQY
clone_size: .
v_call: TRBV3-1
j_call: TRBJ2-3

cdr3_aa: ASSTTSGANVYEQF
clone_size: .
v_call: TRBV27
j_call: TRBJ2-1

cdr3_aa: SVDTRGGSNEQY
clone_size: .
v_call: TRBV20-1
j_call: TRBJ2-7

cdr3_aa: ASSQVRRTEAF
clone_size: .
v_call: TRBV3-1
j_call: TRBJ1-1

cdr3_aa: ASSLGLAGVWGQETQY
clone_size: .
v_call: TRBV11-1
j_call: TRBJ2-5

cdr3_aa: ASRSGGDLTGELF
clone_size: .
v_call: TRBV12-3/TRBV12-4
j_call: TRBJ2-2

cdr3_aa: ASSYRTSGRVIGETQY
clone_size: .
v_call: TRBV6-2/TRBV6-3
j_call: TRBJ2-5

cdr3_aa: ASSSQGRAYNEQF
clone_size: .
v_call: TRBV6-2/TRBV6-3
j_call: TRBJ2-1

cdr3_aa: AIKGTSGYEQY
clone_size: few
v_call: TRBV10-3
j_call: TRBJ2-7

cdr3_aa: ASSSGGGKNIQY
clone_size: .
v_call: TRBV7-2
j_call: TRBJ2-4

cdr3_aa: ASSFGGFHNEQF
clone_size: few
v_call: TRBV5-6
j_call: TRBJ2-1

cdr3_aa: SARDGTLTEAF
clone_size: once
v_call: TRBV20-1
j_call: TRBJ1-1

cdr3_aa: ASSPPPGGYEQY
clone_size: once
v_call: TRBV7-2
j_call: TRBJ2-7

cdr3_aa: ASSLVGTSGRVGTDTQY
clone_size: .
v_call: TRBV11-2
j_call: TRBJ2-3

cdr3_aa: ASSTRGGYSNQPQH
clone_size: .
v_call: TRBV6-2/TRBV6-3
j_call: TRBJ1-5

cdr3_aa: ASRYQGENDEQY
clone_size: .
v_call: TRBV5-1
j_call: TRBJ2-7

cdr3_aa: ASSPQGSQPQH
clone_size: few
v_call: TRBV6-1
j_call: TRBJ1-5

cdr3_aa: ASSPGVAVNTEAF
clone_size: many
v_call: TRBV5-1
j_call: TRBJ1-1

cdr3_aa: ASSTTGGHYGYT
clone_size: .
v_call: TRBV10-2
j_call: TRBJ1-2

cdr3_aa: ASSGIGGSYGYT
clone_size: .
v_call: TRBV9
j_call: TRBJ1-2

cdr3_aa: SAIAGETSVELF
clone_size: few
v_call: TRBV20-1
j_call: TRBJ2-2

cdr3_aa: AITPTTSGVYNEQF
clone_size: .
v_call: TRBV10-3
j_call: TRBJ2-1

cdr3_aa: ASSLSGGDAYEQY
clone_size: .
v_call: TRBV12-3/TRBV12-4
j_call: TRBJ2-7

cdr3_aa: ASSLHGLYEQY
clone_size: .
v_call: TRBV5-1
j_call: TRBJ2-7

cdr3_aa: SAAGGYSNSPLH
clone_size: few
v_call: TRBV20-1
j_call: TRBJ1-6

cdr3_aa: ATSENRGTIYNEQF
clone_size: few
v_call: TRBV24-1
j_call: TRBJ2-1

cdr3_aa: ASSFIGNTEAF
clone_size: few
v_call: TRBV12-3/TRBV12-4
j_call: TRBJ1-1

cdr3_aa: ASRRTGNTAYGYT
clone_size: many
v_call: TRBV5-1
j_call: TRBJ1-2

cdr3_aa: ASSQVRLGDNEQF
clone_size: few
v_call: TRBV4-2
j_call: TRBJ2-1